This TCR beta chain derives from a study of memory CD4+ T cells and cytomegalovirus serostatus. The sort gate was single viable CD3+CD4+CD8-CD45RO+ cells for memory CD4+ T cells. CMV serostatus came from serum IgG against pp150, pp28, p38, p52. Measured with immunoSEQ multiplex PCR; TCRdb has only the in-frame clones, and not every one. The profile shows fewer than 90,000 clones, around 80% of them singletons. The clonotype originates from an adult in good health and CMV-seropositive. Sequenced input: memory CD4+ T cells from blood.

DNA of the CDR3: TGCGCCAGCAGCCAAGGACAGGAAGAGACCCAGTACTTC. As protein: CASSQGQEETQYF. The chain has TRBV5-1 and TRBJ2-5; 7 positions match TRBD1. This CDR3 has 13 residues. The germline V gene has CDR1 SGHRS and CDR2 YFSETQ. With 4 bases clipped from V and 3 bases from J, the junction kept 3 bases outside the gene matches.